What follows is one T cell receptor beta chain and its context. Its antigen is currently unknown. The sample comes from a study of identical twins. The study, taken as a whole, reports: Invariant MAIT and iNKT cells may have partly biased zero-insertion analyses.

The CDR3 is 16 residues long. Germline V gives CDR1 SGHKS, CDR2 YYEKEE (reference sequence). V lost 0 bases and J lost 0, with 10 bases in between. From the 5' RACE reads, TCRdb called clonotypes with MiXCR, one entry per CDR3 protein. This table has 500,000 to 700,000 distinct CDR3 sequences, roughly 6.6% appearing once. All donors were healthy, and all were Caucasian. The same specimen was also included in a second study, on yellow fever vaccine responses in identical twins.

This sequence was found in a woman younger than 35 in good health. Sequencing used PBMCs. The rearrangement links TRBV5-5 to TRBJ2-1, with unresolved D. The CDR3, as DNA: TGTGCCAGCAGCTTGGGGCCGGAACTCTCCTACAATGAGCAGTTCTTC. Encoded protein: CASSLGPELSYNEQFF.